The clone carrying this TCR beta chain was counted only a few times. This sample was taken from a study of blood T cells in healthy people across ages. After removal of 7 bases from V and 2 bases from J, the junction contained 5 bases not matched to a gene. CDR1 and CDR2 from the germline V gene are SQVTM and ANQGSEA. The CDR3 runs to 13 residues. A second PCR, run for roughly 7 to 12 cycles, used a sample-barcoded 5' primer plus a J-beta primer mix. In TCRdb, the 5' RACE reads were re-called with MiXCR into one record per CDR3 protein. This table has 1.8 million or so distinct CDR3 sequences, about 39% appearing once.

This chain joins TRBV29-1 and TRBJ2-1, with TRBD1 matching 7 bases. The sequence was collected from a human donor in good health. Sequencing input: blood. As DNA, the CDR3 is TGCAGCGGTGAGGGGACAGCCTACAATGAGCAGTTCTTC. Amino acid sequence: CSGEGTAYNEQFF.